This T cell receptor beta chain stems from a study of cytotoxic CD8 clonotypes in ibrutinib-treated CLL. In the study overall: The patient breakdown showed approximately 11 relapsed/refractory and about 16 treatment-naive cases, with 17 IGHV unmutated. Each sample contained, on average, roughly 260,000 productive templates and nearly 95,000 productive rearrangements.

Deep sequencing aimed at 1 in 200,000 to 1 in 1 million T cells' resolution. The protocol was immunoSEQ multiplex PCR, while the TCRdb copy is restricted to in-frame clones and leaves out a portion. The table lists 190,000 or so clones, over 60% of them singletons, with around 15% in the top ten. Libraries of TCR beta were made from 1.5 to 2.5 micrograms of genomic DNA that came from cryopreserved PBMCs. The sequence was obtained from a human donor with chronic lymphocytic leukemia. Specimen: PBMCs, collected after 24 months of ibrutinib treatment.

The CDR3 loop reads CASSLEAEQYF. The CDR3 nucleotides are TGCGCCAGCAGCTTGGAGGCCGAGCAGTACTTC. The chain couples TRBV5-1 to TRBJ2-7, with D uncertain. The germline CDR1 and CDR2 sequences are SGHRS and YFSETQ. The CDR3 contains 11 residues. Trimming removed 0 bases from V and 6 bases from J, with 4 bases in between.